This T cell receptor (beta chain) was identified in a study of early stage breast cancer tumors. Turning to the study itself: Of fewer than 20 invasive breast tumors, about 12 were hormone receptor-positive, HER2-negative. Under 10 ER+/PR+/HER2- tumors were invasive ductal; four were invasive lobular. Each sample averaged approximately 10-fold read coverage.

With regard to this clone: Its antigen is not known.

Findings and caveats of the study: Compared with adjacent normal breast tissue, tumors showed around 2.7-fold greater T cell density and higher clonality.

Assay: immunoSEQ multiplex PCR; the TCRdb copy retains only in-frame clones and omits some. The table lists 25,000 to 35,000 clones, 72% of them singletons. Trimming shortened V by 8 bases and J by 0 bases, and 16 bases separated the two germline ends. This CDR3 has 16 amino acids. Germline CDR1 and CDR2: SEHNR and FQNEAQ (reference sequence). This TCR was recovered from a person aged 45-60 years with breast cancer. Sequenced sample: blood. The V gene is TRBV7-9, the J gene TRBJ2-2; TRBD1 or TRBD2 may be the D gene (5 bases each). Here the CDR3 reads CASRTTGPPNTGELFF. The DNA of the CDR3 is TGTGCCAGCCGCACGACGGGACCCCCGAACACCGGGGAGCTGTTTTTT.